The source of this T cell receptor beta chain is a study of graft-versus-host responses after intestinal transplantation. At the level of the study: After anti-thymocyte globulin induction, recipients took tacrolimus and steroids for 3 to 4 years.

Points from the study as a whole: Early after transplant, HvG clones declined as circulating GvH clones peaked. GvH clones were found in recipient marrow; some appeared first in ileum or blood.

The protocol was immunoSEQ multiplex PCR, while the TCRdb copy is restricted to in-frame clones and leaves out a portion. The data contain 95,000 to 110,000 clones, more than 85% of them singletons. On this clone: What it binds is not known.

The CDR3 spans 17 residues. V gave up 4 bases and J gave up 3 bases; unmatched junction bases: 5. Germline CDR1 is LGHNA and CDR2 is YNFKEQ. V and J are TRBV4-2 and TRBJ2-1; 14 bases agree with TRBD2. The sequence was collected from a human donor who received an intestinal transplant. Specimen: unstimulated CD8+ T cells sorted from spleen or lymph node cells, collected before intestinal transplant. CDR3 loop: CASSLGTSGGNYNEQFF. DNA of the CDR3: TGTGCCAGCAGCCTTGGGACTAGCGGGGGCAACTACAATGAGCAGTTCTTC.